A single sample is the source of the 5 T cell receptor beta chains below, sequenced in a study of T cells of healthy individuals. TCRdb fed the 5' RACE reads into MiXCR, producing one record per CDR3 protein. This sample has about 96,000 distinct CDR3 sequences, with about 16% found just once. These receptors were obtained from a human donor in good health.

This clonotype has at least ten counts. The CDR3, as DNA: TGTGCCAGCAGCCAAGATTTGGGTCGGGGGCAAGAGACCCAGTACTTC. Protein product: CASSQDLGRGQETQYF. The rearrangement joins TRBV4-2 to TRBJ2-5, with TRBD2 as a possible D gene (6 bases). V lost 0 bases, J lost 2 bases, and 13 bases lay in between. Germline V lookup: CDR1 LGHNA, CDR2 YNFKEQ. The CDR3 loop spans 16 amino acids.

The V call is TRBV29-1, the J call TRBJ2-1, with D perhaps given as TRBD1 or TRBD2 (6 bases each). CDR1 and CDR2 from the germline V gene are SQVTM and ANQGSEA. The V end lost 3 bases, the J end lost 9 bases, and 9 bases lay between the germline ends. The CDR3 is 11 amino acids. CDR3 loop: CSVDKGGEQFF. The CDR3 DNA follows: TGCAGCGTTGATAAGGGGGGTGAGCAGTTCTTC.

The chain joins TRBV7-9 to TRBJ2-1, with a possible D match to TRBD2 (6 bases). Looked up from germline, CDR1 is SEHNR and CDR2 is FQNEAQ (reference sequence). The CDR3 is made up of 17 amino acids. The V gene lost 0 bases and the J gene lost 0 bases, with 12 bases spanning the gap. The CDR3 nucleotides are TGTGCCAGCAGCTTAGCGATCGGCGGGGTCTCCTACAATGAGCAGTTCTTC. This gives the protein CASSLAIGGVSYNEQFF.

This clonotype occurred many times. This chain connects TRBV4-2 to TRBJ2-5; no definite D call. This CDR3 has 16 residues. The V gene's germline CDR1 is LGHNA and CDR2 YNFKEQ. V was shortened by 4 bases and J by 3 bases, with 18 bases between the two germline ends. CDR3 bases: TGTGCCAGCAGCCTTACTCTTTCCAGCGAGGAAGAGACCCAGTACTTC. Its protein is CASSLTLSSEEETQYF.

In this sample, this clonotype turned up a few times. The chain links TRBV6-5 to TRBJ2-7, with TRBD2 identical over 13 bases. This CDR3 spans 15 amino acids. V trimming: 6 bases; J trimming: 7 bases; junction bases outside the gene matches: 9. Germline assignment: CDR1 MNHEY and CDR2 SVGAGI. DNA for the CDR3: TGTGCCAGCAGGGCCCCGGGACTAGCGGGGTCGGAGCAGTACTTC. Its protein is CASRAPGLAGSEQYF.